The 14 T cell receptor beta chains below all came from one sample that was sequenced in a study of blood T cell repertoires in COVID-19. Repertoires were generated with immunoSEQ multiplex PCR, while TCRdb's copy carries only in-frame clones and drops some. This table has about 340,000 clones, roughly 90% appearing once. Sequencing was carried out using peripheral blood. The receptors stem from a woman aged 65 to 85 with COVID-19, enrolled during active disease.

The rearrangement uses TRBV28 and TRBJ2-7; 9 positions agree with TRBD1. This CDR3 comprises 15 residues. CDR1 is MDHEN, CDR2 SYDVKM, per germline. V trimming: 5 bases; J trimming: 5 bases; junction bases outside the gene matches: 10. CDR3 residues: CASSPPGQGNHEQYF. For the CDR3, the DNA is TGTGCCAGCAGTCCCCCGGGACAGGGTAACCACGAGCAGTACTTC.

The chain employs TRBV2 and TRBJ2-3; unclear D gene. Germline assignment: CDR1 SNHLY and CDR2 FYNNEI. V was pared by 6 bases and J by 7 bases, with 8 bases between. The CDR3 runs to 11 residues. CDR3 sequence (DNA): TGTGCCAGCAGCTCCTATTATACGCAGTATTTT. This sequence encodes CASSSYYTQYF.

This chain uses TRBV5-4 with TRBJ2-2; D remains unclear. The CDR3 is 15 residues long. With 1 base removed from V and 2 bases from J, the gap between germline ends came to 9 bases. Germline values: CDR1 SGHNT, CDR2 YYREEE (reference sequence). The CDR3 coding sequence is TGTGCCAGCAGCTTGTCCAGATCTAACACCGGGGAGCTGTTTTTT. Its translation: CASSLSRSNTGELFF.

The chain recombines TRBV4-3 with TRBJ1-6, with 8 positions matching TRBD1. Losses at the gene ends were 2 bases for V and 7 bases for J; bases not matched to a gene: 4. The CDR3 loop spans 15 amino acids. From germline, CDR1 is LGHNA and CDR2 YSLEER. The CDR3 protein is CASSQLTGGNSPLHF. In nucleotides, the CDR3 is TGCGCCAGCAGCCAACTTACAGGGGGGAATTCACCCCTCCACTTT.

Only a few counts were recorded for this clone. The chain carries TRBV10-3 and TRBJ1-6; tentatively, D is TRBD1 (5 bases). CDR3 size: 12 residues. V lost 3 bases and J 9 bases, leaving 6 bases between the germline ends. Germline CDR1 is ENHRY and CDR2 is SYGVKD. Here the CDR3 DNA reads TGTGCCATCAGTGATCAGGGTTCACCCCTCCACTTT. As protein: CAISDQGSPLHF.

For this clone: Different DNA sequences within this sample yield the same CDR3. The chain carries TRBV24-1 and TRBJ2-2, with 11 bases lining up with TRBD1. There are 17 residues in the CDR3. Per the germline V gene, CDR1 is KGHDR and CDR2 is SFDVKD. V shed 3 bases and J 3 bases; nucleotides not matched to a gene: 5. Here the CDR3 DNA reads TGTGCCACCAGTGATCCAGGACAGGGGGCGCACACCGGGGAGCTGTTTTTT. It codes for CATSDPGQGAHTGELFF.

This chain joins TRBV6-5 and TRBJ1-2; D unclear. Germline CDR1 reads MNHEY; CDR2 reads SVGAGI. This CDR3 is built from 11 residues. Deletions cut 2 bases from V and 8 bases from J, with 6 bases between. CDR3: CASSYEEGYTF. The DNA of the CDR3 is TGTGCCAGCAGTTACGAGGAAGGCTACACCTTC.

Here the CDR3 DNA reads TGTGCCAGCAGTGAAAAAACAGATAACTATGGCTACACCTTC. This sequence encodes CASSEKTDNYGYTF. This chain connects TRBV2 to TRBJ1-2; D not resolved. V was shortened by 2 bases and J by 1 base, with 8 bases between the two germline ends. This CDR3 comprises 14 residues. Germline CDR1 SNHLY, CDR2 FYNNEI.

V is TRBV27 and J is TRBJ2-3; 14 bases are a match to TRBD2. The V and J ends lost 5 bases and 7 bases, in that order; junction bases with no gene match: 8. This CDR3 spans 16 amino acids. CDR1 is MNHEY and CDR2 is SMNVEV in the germline V gene (reference sequence). CDR3 coding DNA: TGTGCCAGCAGTCCCGACCGACTAGCGGGGGGGAATACGCAGTATTTT. It specifies CASSPDRLAGGNTQYF.

The J gene is TRBJ1-2, the V gene TRBV6-5, with 7 nucleotides matching TRBD1. V gave up 0 bases and J gave up 8 bases; unmatched junction bases: 6. The CDR3 has 14 residues. In germline, CDR1 is MNHEY, CDR2 SVGAGI. CDR3 sequence (DNA): TGTGCCAGCAGTTACTCCGAGGGGGCCAACGGCTACACCTTC. Protein: CASSYSEGANGYTF.

This chain connects TRBV6-6 to TRBJ1-1, with 11 bases matching TRBD1. The ends lost 7 bases at V and 5 bases at J; junction bases unmatched: 12. In germline, CDR1 is MNHNY, CDR2 SVGAGI (reference sequence). CDR3 size: 16 residues. This chain's CDR3 is CASTTTGTGGGTEAFF. CDR3 nucleotide sequence: TGTGCCAGCACCACTACCGGGACAGGGGGAGGTACTGAAGCTTTCTTT.

The chain uses TRBV20-1 and TRBJ2-6, with D possibly being TRBD2 (5 bases). This CDR3 is 15 amino acids long. V was trimmed by 3 bases and J by 3 bases, leaving 12 bases between them. The germline V gene has CDR1 DFQATT and CDR2 SNEGSKA (reference sequence). CDR3 sequence reads: CSASAPGSGANVLTF. CDR3 bases: TGCAGTGCTAGTGCACCGGGGAGTGGGGCCAACGTCCTGACTTTC.

This chain links TRBV23-1 with TRBJ1-2; 8 bases are shared with TRBD1. TRBV23-1 is placed among ORFs of uncertain function. V trimming: 8 bases; J trimming: 4 bases; junction bases outside the gene matches: 6. The length of the CDR3 is 13 residues. CDR3 loop: CASWQGASYGYTF. For the CDR3, the DNA is TGCGCCAGCTGGCAGGGGGCTAGCTATGGCTACACCTTC.

V and J are TRBV3-1 (or the pseudogene TRBV3-2) and TRBJ2-5; TRBD2 might be the D (6 bases). Trimming took 3 bases from V and 1 from J, leaving 12 bases between them. Per germline, CDR1 LGHDT and CDR2 YNNKEL (reference sequence). This CDR3 has 15 amino acids. CDR3 protein: CASSQGLQSQETQYF. Written as DNA, the CDR3 is TGTGCCAGCAGCCAGGGACTCCAGTCCCAAGAGACCCAGTACTTC.